One and the same sample provided the 21 T cell receptor beta chains below, sequenced in a study of blood T cell repertoires in COVID-19 (dated by TCRdb to 2020 to 2022). The method was the immunoSEQ multiplex PCR assay. The clones in this table, taken by TCRdb from immuneACCESS, are in-frame only. Not every clone is retained; where verified, under half of the shortfall comes from an unresolved V gene, and the cause of the rest is unknown. The sample includes tens of thousands of clones, with 75% to 90% observed a single time. Under 35% of the sample is taken by the ten largest. Sequencing input: peripheral blood. Every receptor here comes from a human donor in a cohort sampled during active COVID-19.

The V call is TRBV11-3, the J call TRBJ1-1; D is ambiguous. The CDR3 is 13 residues long. Looked up from germline, CDR1 is SGHNT and CDR2 is YENEEA. The V and J ends lost 3 bases and 4 bases respectively, with 9 bases between them. CDR3 DNA: TGTGCCAGCAGCTTCACCACGAGCACTGAAGCTTTCTTT. Its protein is CASSFTTSTEAFF.

CDR3 region: CASSRGTRTDTQYF. CDR3 bases: TGCGCCAGCAGCAGGGGAACTAGGACAGATACGCAGTATTTT. V gene TRBV10-1 combines with J gene TRBJ2-3; possible D gene TRBD1, 6 bases. This CDR3 is built from 14 residues. Between the trimmed V and J ends, which lost 6 bases and 3 bases, there was a span of 13 bases. Germline assignment: CDR1 WNHNN and CDR2 SYGVQD (reference sequence).

The chain combines TRBV6-2 or TRBV6-3 with TRBJ2-2; 7 bases map to TRBD2. Unmatched junction bases numbered 4, after V lost 0 bases and J lost 3 bases. This CDR3 is 16 amino acids long. The germline V gene encodes CDR1 MNHEY and CDR2 SVGEGT. CDR3 sequence: CASSYSAGDYTGELFF. The CDR3, as DNA: TGTGCCAGCAGTTACTCTGCGGGGGACTACACCGGGGAGCTGTTTTTT.

The chain has TRBV5-6 and TRBJ2-2; 7 bases fit TRBD2. CDR1 SGHDT and CDR2 YYEEEE come from the germline V gene. CDR3 length equals 16 residues. The J segment lost 4 bases and the V segment lost 3 bases, leaving 9 bases of the junction unmatched. The CDR3 region has the DNA TGTGCCAGCAGCTCGTGGGCGGGGGTGGTCACCGGGGAGCTGTTTTTT. This gives the protein CASSSWAGVVTGELFF.

The genes are TRBV7-2 and TRBJ1-5; D ambiguous. Germline V gene sequence: CDR1 SGHTA, CDR2 FQGNSA. Trimming took 5 bases from V and 4 from J, leaving 9 bases between them. This CDR3 is 13 amino acids long. The CDR3 DNA follows: TGTGCCAGCAGCATAAGGAGAAATCAGCCCCAGCATTTT. Residues: CASSIRRNQPQHF.

The J gene is TRBJ1-6, the V gene TRBV10-2; 7 positions match TRBD1. This CDR3 contains 16 residues. After removal of 4 bases from V and 13 bases from J, the junction contained 16 bases not matched to a gene. The germline V gene has CDR1 WSHSY and CDR2 SAAADI. The chain's CDR3 is CASSVTGGQVFSPLHF. The DNA of the CDR3 is TGCGCCAGCAGTGTTACCGGAGGACAGGTTTTTTCCCCCCTCCACTTT.

This clone occurred once. The V gene is TRBV15, the J gene TRBJ1-4, with no clear D. V lost 5 bases to trimming and J lost 4 bases, with 23 bases between them. This CDR3 spans 18 amino acids. Germline V gene sequence: CDR1 LNHNV, CDR2 YYDKDF (reference sequence). CDR3 nucleotide sequence: TGTGCCACCAGCGGACTGGGCTTTCCACCGGATTATAATGAAAAACTGTTTTTT. Encoded protein: CATSGLGFPPDYNEKLFF.

V usage is TRBV2 and J usage is TRBJ1-4; the D is unclear. Deletions cut 6 bases from V and 8 bases from J, with 13 bases between. The CDR3 is 13 amino acids. Per the germline V gene, CDR1 is SNHLY and CDR2 is FYNNEI. The chain's CDR3 is CASSGSRREKLFF. CDR3 bases: TGTGCCAGCAGCGGCTCTCGGAGGGAAAAACTGTTTTTT.

The chain recombines TRBV7-6 with TRBJ2-2; D might be TRBD1 (6 bases). Per the germline V gene, CDR1 is SGHVS and CDR2 is FNYEAQ. The CDR3 covers 13 residues. V was shortened by 8 bases and J by 2 bases, with 9 bases between the two germline ends. CDR3 in amino acids: CASRDTNTGELFF. The CDR3, as DNA: TGTGCCAGCCGGGACACAAACACCGGGGAGCTGTTTTTT.

The chain employs TRBV4-2 and TRBJ2-5, with 12 bases fitting TRBD2. Trimming took 0 bases from V and 3 from J; bases not matched to a gene: 11. The CDR3 is 19 amino acids. Germline values: CDR1 LGHNA, CDR2 YNFKEQ. In DNA form, the CDR3 reads TGTGCCAGCAGCCAAGAGTCGACTAGCGGGGGCCTCCGAGAAGAGACCCAGTACTTC. This sequence encodes CASSQESTSGGLREETQYF.

This clone was counted between two and nine times. V and J are TRBV5-8 and TRBJ2-2; 7 bases map to TRBD2. Losses at the gene ends were 2 bases for V and 6 bases for J; bases not matched to a gene: 13. This CDR3 has 17 amino acids. From germline, CDR1 is SGHTS and CDR2 YDEGEE. DNA for the CDR3: TGTGCCAGCAGCTTACCCCTCGCGGGGGACCTCCCCGGGGAGCTGTTTTTT. This gives the protein CASSLPLAGDLPGELFF.

The rearrangement links TRBV18 to TRBJ1-1, with 9 bases fitting TRBD1. Germline lookup yields CDR1 KGHSH and CDR2 LQKENI. The CDR3 spans 15 residues. V shed 2 bases and J 8 bases; nucleotides not matched to a gene: 9. CDR3 DNA: TGTGCCAGCTCACCATCGGGGGACAGGGCTTGGGAAGCTTTCTTT. It codes for CASSPSGDRAWEAFF. The full variable domain, in which reference TRBV18 and TRBJ1-1 provide the parts outside the CDR3, is NAGVMQNPRHLVRRRGQEARLRCSPMKGHSHVYWYRQLPEEGLKFMVYLQKENIIDESGMPKERFSAEFPKEGPSILRIQQVVRGDSAAYFCASSPSGDRAWEAFFGQGTRLTVV.

The gene calls are TRBV29-1 and TRBJ1-2; 8 bases are a match to TRBD1. The CDR3 covers 14 residues. Germline V gene sequence: CDR1 SQVTM, CDR2 ANQGSEA. Trimming removed 1 base from V and 7 bases from J; junction bases left unmatched: 8. This CDR3 is CSVEGGDRFVGYTF. The CDR3 DNA follows: TGCAGCGTTGAAGGGGGGGACAGGTTCGTTGGCTACACCTTC. Using reference TRBV29-1 and TRBJ1-2 for the parts outside the CDR3, the full variable domain is SAVISQKPSRDICQRGTSLTIQCQVDSQVTMMFWYRQQPGQSLTLIATANQGSEATYESGFVIDKFPISRPNLTFSTLTVSNMSPEDSSIYLCSVEGGDRFVGYTFGSGTRLTVV.

The count of this clone is one. Here the CDR3 DNA reads TGTGCCAGCAGTGGATCCGAGGGTCTTTACTATGGCTACACCTTC. This encodes CASSGSEGLYYGYTF. V usage is TRBV2 and J usage is TRBJ1-2; D remains ambiguous. Germline CDR1 is SNHLY and CDR2 is FYNNEI. The CDR3 extends over 15 amino acids. V was cut by 4 bases and J by 3 bases, with 15 bases left in between. Full variable domain (rest looked up from reference TRBV2 and TRBJ1-2): EPEVTQTPSHQVTQMGQEVILRCVPISNHLYFYWYRQILGQKVEFLVSFYNNEISEKSEIFDDQFSVERPDGSNFTLKIRSTKLEDSAMYFCASSGSEGLYYGYTFGSGTRLTVV.

The chain recombines TRBV30 with TRBJ2-1, with D possibly being TRBD1 (6 bases). The germline gives CDR1 GTSNPN, CDR2 SVGIG (reference sequence). Trimming shortened V by 4 bases and J by 2 bases, and 12 bases separated the two germline ends. CDR3 size: 14 residues. The DNA of the CDR3 is TGTGCCTGGACTACAGGGCTTACCTACAATGAGCAGTTCTTC. This translates into CAWTTGLTYNEQFF.

This clone was counted once. V usage is TRBV19 and J usage is TRBJ1-3; 9 nucleotides align to TRBD1. CDR1 is LNHDA and CDR2 is SQIVND in the germline V gene (reference sequence). The CDR3 runs 15 residues. V dropped 7 bases and J dropped 2; count of bases not matched to a gene: 6. The CDR3 DNA reads as TGTGCCAGTACCGCCAGGACAGGGGCTGGAAACACCATATATTTT. It encodes CASTARTGAGNTIYF.

CDR3 sequence reads: CASSELAGGLDEQYF. The CDR3 nucleotides are TGTGCCAGCAGCGAACTAGCGGGGGGGCTCGACGAGCAGTACTTC. The chain links TRBV5-4 to TRBJ2-7; TRBD2 aligns across 13 bases. Germline V gene lookup returns CDR1 SGHNT and CDR2 YYREEE (reference sequence). The CDR3 loop spans 15 amino acids. J was trimmed by 5 bases and V by 4 bases; bases with no gene match: 6.

V and J are TRBV6-5 and TRBJ2-7; perhaps TRBD1 as D (5 bases). Between the trimmed V and J ends, which lost 2 bases and 5 bases, there was a span of 16 bases. Germline V gene lookup returns CDR1 MNHEY and CDR2 SVGAGI. There are 15 residues in the CDR3. CDR3 loop: CASSYQPSRGNEQYF. The CDR3 DNA sequence: TGTGCCAGCAGTTACCAACCTAGTAGGGGCAACGAGCAGTACTTC.

The chain uses TRBV9 and TRBJ2-2; 7 positions match TRBD1. Unmatched junction bases numbered 6, after V lost 4 bases and J lost 6 bases. CDR1 and CDR2 from the germline V gene are SGDLS and YYNGEE. The CDR3 contains 14 residues. The CDR3 DNA reads as TGTGCCAGCAGCCCAACAGGGGTTTCCGGGGAGCTGTTTTTT. Amino acids: CASSPTGVSGELFF. Together with reference TRBV9 and TRBJ2-2, the CDR3 gives the full variable domain: DSGVTQTPKHLITATGQRVTLRCSPRSGDLSVYWYQQSLDQGLQFLIQYYNGEERAKGNILERFSAQQFPDLHSELNLSSLELGDSALYFCASSPTGVSGELFFGEGSRLTVL.

This sequence joins TRBV4-1 and TRBJ2-5; TRBD2 aligns across 8 bases. J was trimmed by 4 bases and V by 2 bases; bases with no gene match: 6. The CDR3 runs 15 residues. CDR1 and CDR2 (germline): MGHRA, YSYEKL. CDR3 protein: CASSQPGAGGETQYF. CDR3 nucleotides: TGCGCCAGCAGCCAACCTGGCGCGGGGGGAGAGACCCAGTACTTC.

The V and J genes are TRBV6-6 and TRBJ1-4, with D uncertain. The CDR3 runs 12 residues. V shed 8 bases and J shed 8 bases, with 12 bases lying between them. Germline V gives CDR1 MNHNY, CDR2 SVGAGI (reference sequence). The CDR3 region is CASQRWEEKLFF. CDR3 nucleotide sequence: TGTGCCAGCCAACGTTGGGAGGAAAAACTGTTTTTT.